These 23 T cell receptor beta chains came from one sample sequenced in a study of blood T cells in healthy people across ages. PCR was performed a second time for roughly 6 to 12 cycles using a sample-barcoded 5' primer and a J-beta primer mix. TCRdb recomputed calls from the 5' RACE reads with MiXCR, one row per CDR3 protein. The sample has more than 800,000 distinct CDR3 sequences, 35% to 50% seen once. Material for sequencing was blood. Receptors were obtained from a woman aged 55-75 years in good health.

This clonotype was seen more than once but under ten times. V and J are TRBV29-1 and TRBJ2-5; the D gene is possibly TRBD2 (6 bases). Trimming removed 7 bases from V and 1 base from J, with 10 bases in between. CDR3 length: 12 amino acids. Per germline, CDR1 SQVTM and CDR2 ANQGSEA. CDR3 sequence: CSGRLVQETQYF. CDR3 nucleotides: TGCAGCGGCCGACTAGTCCAAGAGACCCAGTACTTC.

This clonotype has a handful of counts. The V gene is TRBV7-8, the J gene TRBJ2-1; 9 bases map to TRBD2. CDR1 and CDR2 from the germline V gene are SGHVS and FQNEAQ. V lost 5 bases, J lost 2 bases, and 10 bases stayed unmatched. There are 17 residues in the CDR3. The CDR3 is CASSPGTSLSPYNEQFF. In nucleotides, the CDR3 is TGTGCCAGCAGCCCCGGGACTAGCCTTAGTCCCTACAATGAGCAGTTCTTC.

V and J are TRBV3-1 and TRBJ1-4, with 7 bases matching TRBD1. The CDR3 sequence is 15 residues long. Germline V CDR1 and CDR2: LGHDT, YNNKEL (reference sequence). The ends lost 5 bases at V and 7 bases at J; junction bases unmatched: 10. This CDR3 reads CASSVDRAGGEKLFF. CDR3 DNA sequence: TGTGCCAGCAGCGTCGACAGGGCCGGGGGTGAAAAACTGTTTTTT.

There are a few counts of this clonotype. This chain links TRBV5-1 with TRBJ2-3; D might be TRBD2 (6 bases). Germline CDR1 SGHRS, CDR2 YFSETQ. V gave up 0 bases and J gave up 3 bases, with 11 bases separating them. CDR3 length: 15 residues. The CDR3 DNA sequence: TGCGCCAGCAGCTTGGCGGGAGTTAGAACAGATACGCAGTATTTT. It codes for CASSLAGVRTDTQYF. Complete variable domain (other parts from reference TRBV5-1 and TRBJ2-3): KAGVTQTPRYLIKTRGQQVTLSCSPISGHRSVSWYQQTPGQGLQFLFEYFSETQRNKGNFPGRFSGRQFSNSRSEMNVSTLELGDSALYLCASSLAGVRTDTQYFGPGTRLTVL.

This sequence joins TRBV18 and TRBJ2-6; 8 positions match TRBD2. The trim removed 0 bases at V and 0 bases at J, leaving 4 bases unmatched. This CDR3 contains 18 residues. Looked up from germline, CDR1 is KGHSH and CDR2 is LQKENI. The CDR3 DNA sequence: TGTGCCAGCTCACCACCAACTAGCGGATACTCTGGGGCCAACGTCCTGACTTTC. It translates to CASSPPTSGYSGANVLTF.

The genes are TRBV4-1 and TRBJ1-5, with D hard to call. CDR1 and CDR2 from the germline V gene are MGHRA and YSYEKL. The CDR3 is 13 residues long. V was pared by 5 bases and J by 6 bases, with 11 bases between. The CDR3 spells CASSAVQGQPQHF. DNA for the CDR3: TGCGCCAGCAGCGCCGTACAAGGTCAGCCCCAGCATTTT.

The chain is built from TRBV10-2 and TRBJ2-5, with TRBD2 matching 9 bases. Germline V CDR1 and CDR2: WSHSY, SAAADI. The CDR3 covers 16 residues. With 6 bases clipped from V and 2 bases from J, the junction kept 10 bases outside the gene matches. The CDR3 protein is CASSLGRGGLQETQYF. The DNA of the CDR3 is TGCGCCAGCAGCCTGGGGCGGGGGGGACTGCAAGAGACCCAGTACTTC.

This clonotype was recorded many times. The chain recombines TRBV29-1 with TRBJ2-5; D gene ambiguous. The CDR3 has 12 residues. Germline-derived CDR1 and CDR2 are SQVTM and ANQGSEA. Between the trimmed V and J ends, which lost 5 bases and 0 bases, there was a span of 7 bases. DNA for the CDR3: TGCAGCGTTTCCCGGAACCAAGAGACCCAGTACTTC. Protein product: CSVSRNQETQYF.

The chain couples TRBV12-3 or TRBV12-4 to TRBJ2-2; weak D call: TRBD2 (6 bases). Deletions cut 3 bases from V and 7 bases from J, with 21 bases between. The CDR3 loop spans 17 amino acids. DNA of the CDR3: TGTGCCAGCAGTTTTCGCACTGGGTCGCGGGGCGGCGGGGAGCTGTTTTTT. The encoded protein is CASSFRTGSRGGGELFF.

The chain couples TRBV6-1 to TRBJ1-5, with D perhaps matching TRBD1 (5 bases). CDR1 MNHNS and CDR2 SASEGT come from the germline V gene. CDR3 length: 16 amino acids. With 2 bases removed from V and 3 bases from J, the gap between germline ends came to 14 bases. The CDR3 reads CASSERVGAINQPQHF. For the CDR3, the DNA is TGTGCCAGCAGTGAAAGGGTAGGGGCGATCAATCAGCCCCAGCATTTT.

This clonotype was seen a few times. This chain joins TRBV27 and TRBJ1-4; D gene unclear. The CDR3 is 14 amino acids. Trimming removed 6 bases at V and 0 bases at J, with 8 bases between. The germline CDR1 and CDR2 sequences are MNHEY and SMNVEV (reference sequence). DNA of the CDR3: TGTGCCAGCAGCCCTCTAGCAACTAATGAAAAACTGTTTTTT. Translated, it gives CASSPLATNEKLFF.

This clonotype was recorded once. It may be a read error: a sequence one base away is much more abundant. V usage is TRBV5-1 and J usage is TRBJ2-3; possible D gene TRBD2, 6 bases. CDR1 and CDR2 (germline): SGHRS, YFSETQ. CDR3 length: 14 residues. Trimming shortened V by 0 bases and J by 10 bases, and 15 bases separated the two germline ends. CDR3 sequence reads: CASSLASGVSAQYF. CDR3 bases: TGCGCCAGCAGCTTGGCTTCGGGAGTGAGTGCGCAGTATTTT.

This sequence joins TRBV30 and TRBJ2-7; D possibly corresponds to TRBD1 (6 bases). The V end lost 2 bases, the J end lost 7 bases, and 15 bases lay between the germline ends. The CDR3 covers 13 residues. Germline-derived CDR1 and CDR2 are GTSNPN and SVGIG (reference sequence). CDR3 loop: CAWSKDSLGEQYF. CDR3 nucleotides: TGTGCCTGGAGTAAGGACAGCCTGGGGGAGCAGTACTTC.

The chain uses TRBV20-1 and TRBJ1-5; D is ambiguous. The CDR3 is 13 amino acids. The germline V and J ends were trimmed by 4 bases and 4 bases, with 11 bases remaining between them. The germline V gene encodes CDR1 DFQATT and CDR2 SNEGSKA (reference sequence). The CDR3 sequence is CSAIERANQPQHF. CDR3 bases: TGCAGTGCTATAGAGAGGGCGAATCAGCCCCAGCATTTT.

V gene TRBV5-4 combines with J gene TRBJ2-5; D is perhaps TRBD2 (5 bases). The length of the CDR3 is 13 residues. Germline loops: CDR1 SGHNT, CDR2 YYREEE (reference sequence). Trimming removed 4 bases at V and 1 base at J, with 8 bases between. In DNA form, the CDR3 reads TGTGCCAGCAGCCGGACTCCCCAAGAGACCCAGTACTTC. It yields the protein CASSRTPQETQYF.

This sequence joins TRBV29-1 and TRBJ1-4; a weak D match, TRBD1 (5 bases). CDR1 is SQVTM, CDR2 ANQGSEA, per germline. This CDR3 is built from 14 residues. The germline V and J ends were trimmed by 7 bases and 5 bases, with 17 bases remaining between them. The CDR3 DNA reads as TGCAGCGCCCAGTCAGGGCGCGGGAATGAAAAACTGTTTTTT. Amino acid sequence: CSAQSGRGNEKLFF.

The gene calls are TRBV2 and TRBJ1-4, with 9 bases identical to TRBD1. V dropped 9 bases and J dropped 3; count of bases not matched to a gene: 2. This CDR3 has 13 amino acids. CDR1 and CDR2 from the germline V gene are SNHLY and FYNNEI. The CDR3 region is CASTGGSNEKLFF. The CDR3 coding sequence is TGTGCCAGTACAGGGGGCTCTAATGAAAAACTGTTTTTT.

The chain is built from TRBV12-3 or TRBV12-4 and TRBJ2-1, with D unresolved. Between the trimmed V and J ends, which lost 6 bases and 8 bases, there was a span of 14 bases. The CDR3 is made up of 13 amino acids. CDR3 in amino acids: CASSLGRPDEQFF. The CDR3, as DNA: TGTGCCAGCAGCCTAGGTAGGCCGGATGAGCAGTTCTTC.

The J gene is TRBJ2-1, the V gene TRBV20-1, with 7 positions matching TRBD2. Trimming cost V 2 bases and J 6 bases; bases outside gene matches: 10. The CDR3 has 15 amino acids. CDR1 and CDR2 (germline): DFQATT, SNEGSKA (reference sequence). This chain's CDR3 is CSARKGTTTSNEQFF. DNA for the CDR3: TGCAGTGCTAGAAAGGGGACTACGACCTCCAATGAGCAGTTCTTC.

The chain is built from TRBV5-4 and TRBJ2-7; D may match TRBD1 or TRBD2 (5 bases each). This CDR3 comprises 14 residues. The V and J ends lost 3 bases and 3 bases respectively, with 13 bases between them. CDR1 and CDR2 (germline): SGHNT, YYREEE (reference sequence). As DNA, the CDR3 is TGTGCCAGCAGCTGGGGACCAGGGCGCTACGAGCAGTACTTC. It encodes CASSWGPGRYEQYF. The whole variable domain, remainder taken from reference TRBV5-4 and TRBJ2-7, is ETGVTQSPTHLIKTRGQQVTLRCSSQSGHNTVSWYQQALGQGPQFIFQYYREEENGRGNFPPRFSGLQFPNYSSELNVNALELDDSALYLCASSWGPGRYEQYFGPGTRLTVT.

This clonotype was detected only a few times. The gene calls are TRBV5-1 and TRBJ1-4; D is possibly TRBD1 (5 bases). Germline CDR1 is SGHRS and CDR2 is YFSETQ. Between the trimmed V and J ends, which lost 0 bases and 7 bases, there was a span of 10 bases. There are 14 residues in the CDR3. The CDR3 loop is CASSLARDREKLFF. As DNA, the CDR3 is TGCGCCAGCAGCTTGGCCAGGGATCGTGAAAAACTGTTTTTT. The full variable domain, rest sourced from reference TRBV5-1 and TRBJ1-4, is KAGVTQTPRYLIKTRGQQVTLSCSPISGHRSVSWYQQTPGQGLQFLFEYFSETQRNKGNFPGRFSGRQFSNSRSEMNVSTLELGDSALYLCASSLARDREKLFFGSGTQLSVL.

The chain is built from TRBV7-8 and TRBJ2-1, with TRBD2 as a possible D gene (7 bases). Trimming shortened V by 5 bases and J by 2 bases, and 16 bases separated the two germline ends. Germline V CDR1 and CDR2: SGHVS, FQNEAQ. The CDR3 loop spans 16 amino acids. This chain's CDR3 is CASSPGAGAPYNEQFF. The CDR3 coding sequence is TGTGCCAGCAGCCCTGGGGCGGGGGCTCCCTACAATGAGCAGTTCTTC.

The gene calls are TRBV9 and TRBJ2-2; maybe TRBD2 (5 bases). The germline V and J ends were trimmed by 3 bases and 0 bases, with 12 bases remaining between them. The CDR3 loop spans 16 amino acids. Germline V gene sequence: CDR1 SGDLS, CDR2 YYNGEE. DNA for the CDR3: TGTGCCAGCAGCGCCCACGGACTGGCGAACACCGGGGAGCTGTTTTTT. This gives the protein CASSAHGLANTGELFF.